These T cell receptor beta chains were read from a single sample in a study of blood T cell repertoires in COVID-19. The data were produced by immunoSEQ multiplex PCR, yet TCRdb's version contains in-frame clones alone and is incomplete. The profile shows hundreds of thousands of clones, about 85% of them singletons. The sample consisted of PBMCs or T cells enriched from blood (not recorded which). The source of these receptors is a woman aged 18-29 years with acute COVID-19. Both conserved end residues are part of each CDR3. D genes are given only for firm matches. Some rows mark clone size as missing; the rest say once, few, many or name a class of expanded clone.

V: TRBV6-5; length: 15; J: TRBJ2-7; size: NA; D: NA; CDR3: CASRRQQGNPYEQYF; DNA: TGTGCCAGCAGGAGACAACAGGGAAATCCCTACGAGCAGTACTTC
V: TRBV29-1; length: 16; J: TRBJ2-1; size: NA; D: TRBD2; CDR3: CSVGGTSGLRGNEQFF; DNA: TGCAGCGTTGGCGGGACTAGCGGTCTGCGAGGCAATGAGCAGTTCTTC
V: TRBV7-9; length: 15; J: TRBJ2-3; size: NA; D: TRBD1; CDR3: CASRSTGGRTDTQYF; DNA: TGTGCCAGCAGATCAACAGGGGGGCGCACAGATACGCAGTATTTT
V: TRBV7-6; length: 12; J: TRBJ1-5; size: NA; D: NA; CDR3: CASSPLNQPQHF; DNA: TGTGCCAGCAGCCCACTAAATCAGCCCCAGCATTTT
V: TRBV29-1; length: 13; J: TRBJ2-2; size: once; D: NA; CDR3: CSVGKQGSGELFF; DNA: TGCAGCGTTGGAAAACAGGGTTCCGGGGAGCTGTTTTTT
V: TRBV4-3; length: 15; J: TRBJ1-1; size: NA; D: TRBD1; CDR3: CASSQGTGIHTEAFF; DNA: TGCGCCAGCAGCCAAGGGACAGGGATACACACTGAAGCTTTCTTT
V: TRBV6-6; length: 15; J: TRBJ1-2; size: NA; D: NA; CDR3: CASRSGRVGTRGYTF; DNA: TGTGCCAGCAGGTCTGGTAGGGTGGGGACTCGTGGCTACACCTTC
V: TRBV27; length: 13; J: TRBJ2-1; size: NA; D: NA; CDR3: CASSLGADNEQFF; DNA: TGTGCCAGCAGTTTAGGAGCGGACAATGAGCAGTTCTTC
V: TRBV10-1; length: 14; J: TRBJ2-1; size: NA; D: TRBD2; CDR3: CASSRAGAYNEQFF; DNA: TGCGCCAGCAGTCGAGCGGGAGCTTACAATGAGCAGTTCTTC
V: TRBV6-2/TRBV6-3; length: 15; J: TRBJ1-1; size: NA; D: TRBD1; CDR3: CASSPMTGMNTEAFF; DNA: TGTGCCAGCAGCCCTATGACAGGGATGAACACTGAAGCTTTCTTT
V: TRBV28; length: 12; J: TRBJ2-1; size: NA; D: TRBD1; CDR3: CASSLWTGEQFF; DNA: TGTGCCAGCAGTTTGTGGACAGGGGAGCAGTTCTTC
V: TRBV24-1; length: 18; J: TRBJ2-5; size: NA; D: NA; CDR3: CATSDSTPAQGFWETQYF; DNA: TGTGCCACCAGTGATTCCACCCCGGCGCAGGGTTTTTGGGAGACCCAGTACTTC
V: TRBV18; length: 17; J: TRBJ2-2; size: once; D: TRBD1; CDR3: CASSPRDNAGGAGELFF; DNA: TGTGCCAGCTCACCACGGGACAACGCAGGGGGAGCCGGGGAGCTGTTTTTT
V: TRBV29-1; length: 12; J: TRBJ2-1; size: NA; D: NA; CDR3: CSVDSRNNEQFF; DNA: TGCAGCGTTGATAGTCGTAACAATGAGCAGTTCTTC
V: TRBV9; length: 16; J: TRBJ2-1; size: NA; D: TRBD2; CDR3: CASSVLAGAAYNEQFF; DNA: TGTGCCAGCAGCGTATTAGCGGGAGCAGCTTACAATGAGCAGTTCTTC
V: TRBV6-1; length: 14; J: TRBJ1-1; size: NA; D: NA; CDR3: CASSESVRFSEAFF; DNA: TGTGCCAGCAGTGAATCTGTCAGGTTCTCTGAAGCTTTCTTT
V: TRBV3-1/TRBV3-2; length: 14; J: TRBJ2-7; size: NA; D: TRBD2; CDR3: CASSQDWGGYEQYF; DNA: TGTGCCAGCAGCCAAGATTGGGGGGGATACGAGCAGTACTTC
V: TRBV18; length: 18; J: TRBJ1-3; size: once; D: NA; CDR3: CASSPQRQTAISGNTIYF; DNA: TGTGCCAGCTCACCACAGCGACAGACAGCTATCTCTGGAAACACCATATATTTT